This T cell receptor (beta chain) was identified during a study of shared clonotypes between healthy human individuals. On this clone itself: Its antigen is undetermined.

Study outcomes and limitations: Clonotype sharing levels among donors were expected to vary with sequencing depth. The researchers took only blood, and tissue repertoires probably look different. Clonotypes which were not shared had lower generation probabilities than clonotypes that all four donors shared.

CD45RO+ cells plus CCR7-negative CD45RA+ TemRA cells formed CD8 memory. TCRdb keeps only in-frame clones here, not all; method: immunoSEQ multiplex PCR. There are roughly 320,000 clones in the sample; 87% occur only once, and 15% to 20% lies in the top ten. Input material: memory CD8+ T cells sorted from blood. The subset here: CD45RO+ cells pooled with CCR7-negative TemRA cells. The receptor was derived from a man younger than 30 in good health.

CDR3 residues: CASSARQASLYEQYF. CDR3 nucleotides: TGTGCCAGCAGCGCCCGACAGGCTTCCCTCTACGAGCAGTACTTC. V usage is TRBV7-9 and J usage is TRBJ2-7, with a possible D match to TRBD1 (6 bases). Germline V lookup: CDR1 SEHNR, CDR2 FQNEAQ (reference sequence). V lost 5 bases to trimming and J lost 3 bases, with 17 bases between them. This CDR3 region has 15 residues.